This T cell receptor beta chain was sequenced during a study of OX40 agonist ivuxolimab in advanced cancers. Libraries were prepared by immunoSEQ multiplex PCR; TCRdb keeps only in-frame clonotypes and omits some of them. The sample records 66,000 or so clones, approximately 84% being singletons. The ends were cut back, 1 base at V and 5 bases at J, with 13 bases in the middle. CDR3 length: 16 residues. Germline CDR1 SGDLS, CDR2 YYNGEE. Sequenced here: CD4+ or CD8+ T cells sorted from blood, sampled in a trial of the OX40 agonist ivuxolimab. The TCR was taken from an adult with an advanced solid tumor such as melanoma, head and neck, liver or kidney cancer. The chain joins TRBV9 to TRBJ1-6; no definite D call. The CDR3 loop is CASSVSPQEHNSPLHF. For the CDR3, the DNA is TGTGCCAGCAGCGTAAGCCCCCAGGAGCATAATTCACCCCTCCACTTT.